This T cell receptor beta chain derives from a study of T cell responses to AZD1222 COVID-19 vaccine. In the case of this clone: The antigen remains undetermined.

Using immunoSEQ multiplex PCR, the repertoire was profiled, and TCRdb retains in-frame clones only, with some absent. The data show around 45,000 clones, 90% seen once. General study results and limits: Spike-specific TCR breadth and depth were elevated following two AZD1222 doses.

CDR1 and CDR2 from the germline V gene are SGHRS and YFSETQ. The V and J ends lost 4 bases and 7 bases respectively, with 12 bases between them. The CDR3 runs to 14 residues. The gene calls are TRBV5-1 and TRBJ1-6, with a weak D call TRBD1 (6 bases). Specimen: peripheral blood, collected 28 days after the second AZD1222 dose. The TCR was taken from an adult who received the AZD1222 COVID-19 vaccine. The CDR3 spells CASSAGGANSPLHF. The CDR3, as DNA: TGCGCCAGCAGCGCGGGGGGGGCGAATTCACCCCTCCACTTT.